This is a list of T cell receptor beta chains from one sample in a study of T cell responses to AZD1222 COVID-19 vaccine. TCRdb's table, derived via immunoSEQ multiplex PCR, lists solely in-frame clones and lacks some. The sample lists approximately 100,000 clones, 75% to 90% occurring once. The sample was peripheral blood, taken on day 0 of AZD1222 vaccination. The source is an adult in good health. Both conserved end residues are part of each CDR3. A D gene is named only where the DNA matches it firmly. Expanded clones are given a class, and other clones once, few, many or no size at all.

V	size	length	J	D	DNA	CDR3
TRBV6-2/TRBV6-3	few	14	TRBJ2-3	TRBD2	TGTGCCAGCAGTTACGGGACTAGCGCAGATACGCAGTATTTT	CASSYGTSADTQYF
TRBV5-1	.	16	TRBJ2-5	TRBD2	TGCGCCAGCAGCTTGCCAGCGGGGGTTATTCAAGAGACCCAGTACTTC	CASSLPAGVIQETQYF
TRBV6-5	.	14	TRBJ2-7	.	TGTGCCAGCAGATACAAGGAGGACAGCTACGAGCAGTACTTC	CASRYKEDSYEQYF
TRBV6-2/TRBV6-3	.	14	TRBJ1-5	.	TGTGCCAGCAGTTACTGGCAGGGCGATCAGCCCCAGCATTTT	CASSYWQGDQPQHF
TRBV27	.	14	TRBJ1-1	.	TGTGCCAGCAGGCCGACAAGTCTGAACACTGAAGCTTTCTTT	CASRPTSLNTEAFF
TRBV10-3	.	13	TRBJ1-5	.	TGTGCCATCAGACCGGGGTTAAATGCGCCCCAGCATTTT	CAIRPGLNAPQHF
TRBV11-2	.	15	TRBJ1-4	TRBD1	TGTGCCAGCAGCTTGGACAGGGGAACTAATGAAAAACTGTTTTTT	CASSLDRGTNEKLFF
TRBV4-2	.	17	TRBJ2-6	.	TGTGCCAGCAGCCCAGCCCACCTGAGCTCTGGGGCCAACGTCCTGACTTTC	CASSPAHLSSGANVLTF
TRBV19	.	13	TRBJ2-5	TRBD2	TGTGCCAGTAGTGGAGGGCTAGCGGGAGACGAGTACTTC	CASSGGLAGDEYF
TRBV7-9	.	13	TRBJ1-1	.	TGTGCCAGCGCCCAGGGCGTGAACACTGAAGCTTTCTTT	CASAQGVNTEAFF
TRBV6-2/TRBV6-3	.	15	TRBJ1-5	TRBD1	TGTGCCAGCAGCCTGGGACAGACAAGCAATCAGCCCCAGCATTTT	CASSLGQTSNQPQHF
TRBV5-4	.	14	TRBJ1-1	.	TGTGCCCGCAGGGCGTCCCCCACGAACACTGAAGCTTTCTTT	CARRASPTNTEAFF
TRBV27	.	18	TRBJ2-2	TRBD2	TGTGCCAGCAGTTTATCGAAGGGACTAGCGGGAGACACCGGGGAGCTGTTTTTT	CASSLSKGLAGDTGELFF